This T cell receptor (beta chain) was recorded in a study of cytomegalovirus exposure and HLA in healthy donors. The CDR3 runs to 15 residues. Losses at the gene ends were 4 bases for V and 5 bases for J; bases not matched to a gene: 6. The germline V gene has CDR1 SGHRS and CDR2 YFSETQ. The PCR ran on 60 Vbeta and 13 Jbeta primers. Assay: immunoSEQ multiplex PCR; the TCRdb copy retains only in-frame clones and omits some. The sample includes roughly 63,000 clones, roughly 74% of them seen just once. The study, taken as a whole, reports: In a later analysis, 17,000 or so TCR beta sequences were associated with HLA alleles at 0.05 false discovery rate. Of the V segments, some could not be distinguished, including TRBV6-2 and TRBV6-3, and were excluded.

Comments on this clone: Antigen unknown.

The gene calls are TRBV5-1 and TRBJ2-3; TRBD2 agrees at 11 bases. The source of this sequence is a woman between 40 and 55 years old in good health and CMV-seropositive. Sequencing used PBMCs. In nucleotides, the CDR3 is TGCGCCAGCAGCGTTTCTACTAGCGGGGGAGATACGCAGTATTTT. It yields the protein CASSVSTSGGDTQYF.